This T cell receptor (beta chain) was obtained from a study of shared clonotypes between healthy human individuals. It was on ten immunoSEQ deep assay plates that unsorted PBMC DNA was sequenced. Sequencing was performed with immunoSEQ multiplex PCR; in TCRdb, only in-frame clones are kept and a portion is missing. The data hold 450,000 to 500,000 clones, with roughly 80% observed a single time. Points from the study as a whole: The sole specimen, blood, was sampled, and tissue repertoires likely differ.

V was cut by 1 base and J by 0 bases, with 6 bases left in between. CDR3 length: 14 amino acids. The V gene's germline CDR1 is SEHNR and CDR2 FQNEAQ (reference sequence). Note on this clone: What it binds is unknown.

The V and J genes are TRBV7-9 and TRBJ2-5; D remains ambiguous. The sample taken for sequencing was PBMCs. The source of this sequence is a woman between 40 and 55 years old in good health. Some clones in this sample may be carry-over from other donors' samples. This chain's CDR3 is CASSLDSYQETQYF. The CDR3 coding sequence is TGTGCCAGCAGCTTAGATTCGTACCAAGAGACCCAGTACTTC.